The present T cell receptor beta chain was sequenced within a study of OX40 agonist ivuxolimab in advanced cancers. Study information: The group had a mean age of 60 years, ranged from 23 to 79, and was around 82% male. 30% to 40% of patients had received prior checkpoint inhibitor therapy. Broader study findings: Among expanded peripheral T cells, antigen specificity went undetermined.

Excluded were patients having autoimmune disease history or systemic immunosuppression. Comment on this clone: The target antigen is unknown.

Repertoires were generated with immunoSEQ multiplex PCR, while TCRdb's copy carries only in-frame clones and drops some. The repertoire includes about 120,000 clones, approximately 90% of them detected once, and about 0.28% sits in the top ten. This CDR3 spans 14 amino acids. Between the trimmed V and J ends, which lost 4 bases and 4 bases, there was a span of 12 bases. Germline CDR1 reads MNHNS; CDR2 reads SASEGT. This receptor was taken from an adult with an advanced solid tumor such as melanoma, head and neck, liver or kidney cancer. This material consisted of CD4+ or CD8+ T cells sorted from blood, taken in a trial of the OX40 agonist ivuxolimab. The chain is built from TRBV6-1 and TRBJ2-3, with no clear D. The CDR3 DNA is TGTGCCAGCAGTGCCCTCCCTGGTCCAGATACGCAGTATTTT. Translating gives CASSALPGPDTQYF.